Listed below are T cell receptor beta chains from one sample, sequenced in a study of shared clonotypes between healthy human individuals. This table comes from immunoSEQ multiplex PCR, and its TCRdb copy is limited to in-frame clones, with some not included. The sample has roughly 2.4 million clones, 90% to 96% seen once. Sequenced sample: naive CD4+ T cells sorted from blood. The receptors originated from a young man in good health. Both conserved end residues are part of each CDR3. The D gene is left open where the match is weak.

>.|TRBV25-1
CASTNLGTDTQYF
>TRBD2|TRBV6-6
CASSRGLAGSYNEQFF
>TRBD1|TRBV5-1
CASSWGDRVGAEAFF
>TRBD2|TRBV19
CASSTLAGGPHEQFF
>.|TRBV5-1
CASSPSLTSTDTQYF
>TRBD1|TRBV2
CASSRQGYEQYF
>TRBD1|TRBV27
CASSKIDRGWTYNSPLHF
>TRBD1|TRBV6-1
CASSVGGGGQPQHF
>.|TRBV30
CAWSVQGYEQYF
>.|TRBV7-9
CASSFTGNQPQHF
>TRBD2|TRBV27
CASSWTSGSQETQYF
>.|TRBV6-5
CASSRGLQPDTQYF
>TRBD2|TRBV7-8
CASSSSGRKVETQYF
>.|TRBV2
CASSDGVAGNTIYF
>.|TRBV5-1
CASSSGPVQETQYF
>.|TRBV6-1
CASSAIRTDTQYF
>TRBD1|TRBV5-4
CASSFVGQGYTGELFF